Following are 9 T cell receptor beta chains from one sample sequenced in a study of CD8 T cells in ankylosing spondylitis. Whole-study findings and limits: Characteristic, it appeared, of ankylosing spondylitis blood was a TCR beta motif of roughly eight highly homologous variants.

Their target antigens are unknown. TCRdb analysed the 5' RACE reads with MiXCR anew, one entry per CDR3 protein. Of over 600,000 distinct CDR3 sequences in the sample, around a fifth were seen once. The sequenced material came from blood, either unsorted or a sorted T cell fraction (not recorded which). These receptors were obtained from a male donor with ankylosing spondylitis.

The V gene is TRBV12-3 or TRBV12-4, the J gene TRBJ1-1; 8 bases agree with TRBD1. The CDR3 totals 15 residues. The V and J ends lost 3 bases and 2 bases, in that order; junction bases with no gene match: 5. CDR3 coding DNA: TGTGCCAGCAGTTTCACAGGGGGGTTAAACACTGAAGCTTTCTTT. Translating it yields CASSFTGGLNTEAFF.

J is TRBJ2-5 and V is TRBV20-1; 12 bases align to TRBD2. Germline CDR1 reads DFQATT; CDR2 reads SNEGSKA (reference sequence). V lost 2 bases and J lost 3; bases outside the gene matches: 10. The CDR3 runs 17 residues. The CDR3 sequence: CSARILAGGNRKETQYF. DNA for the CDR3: TGCAGTGCTAGAATACTAGCGGGGGGAAATAGGAAAGAGACCCAGTACTTC.

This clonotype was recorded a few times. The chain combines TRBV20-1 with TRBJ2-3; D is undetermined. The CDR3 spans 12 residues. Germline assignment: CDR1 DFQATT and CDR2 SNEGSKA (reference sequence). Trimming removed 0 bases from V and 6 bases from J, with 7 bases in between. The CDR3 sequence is CSARDGWDTQYF. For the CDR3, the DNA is TGCAGTGCTAGAGATGGGTGGGATACGCAGTATTTT.

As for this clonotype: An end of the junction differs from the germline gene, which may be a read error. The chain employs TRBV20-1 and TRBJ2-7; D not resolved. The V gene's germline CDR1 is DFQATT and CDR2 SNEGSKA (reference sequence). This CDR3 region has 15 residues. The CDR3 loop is CSAGEPLAYTYEQYF. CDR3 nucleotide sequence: TGCAGTGCTGGAGAACCCCTCGCGTACACCTACGAGCAGTACTTC.

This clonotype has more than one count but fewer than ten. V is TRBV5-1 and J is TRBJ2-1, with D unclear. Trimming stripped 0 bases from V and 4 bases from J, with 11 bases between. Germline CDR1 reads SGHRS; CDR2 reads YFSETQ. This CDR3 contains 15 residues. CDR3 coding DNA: TGCGCCAGCAGCTTGGAGGACGCCGTTTACAATGAGCAGTTCTTC. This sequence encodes CASSLEDAVYNEQFF.

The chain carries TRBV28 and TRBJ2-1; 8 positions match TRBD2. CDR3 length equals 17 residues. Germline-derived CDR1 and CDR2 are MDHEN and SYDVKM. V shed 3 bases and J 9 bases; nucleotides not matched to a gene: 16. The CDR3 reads CASSLGVIGGRHGEQFF. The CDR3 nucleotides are TGTGCCAGCAGTTTGGGGGTAATCGGCGGGAGGCATGGTGAGCAGTTCTTC.

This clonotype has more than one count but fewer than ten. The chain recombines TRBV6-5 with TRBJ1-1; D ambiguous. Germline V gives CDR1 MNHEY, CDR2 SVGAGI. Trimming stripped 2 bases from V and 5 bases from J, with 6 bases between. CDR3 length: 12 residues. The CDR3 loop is CASSYGRTEAFF. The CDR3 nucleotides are TGTGCCAGCAGTTACGGGCGGACTGAAGCTTTCTTT.

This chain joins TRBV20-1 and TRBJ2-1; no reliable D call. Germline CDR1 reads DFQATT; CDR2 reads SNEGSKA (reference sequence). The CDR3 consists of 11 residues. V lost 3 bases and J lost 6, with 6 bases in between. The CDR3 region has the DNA TGCAGTGCTAGCCCGATCAATGAGCAGTTCTTC. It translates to CSASPINEQFF.

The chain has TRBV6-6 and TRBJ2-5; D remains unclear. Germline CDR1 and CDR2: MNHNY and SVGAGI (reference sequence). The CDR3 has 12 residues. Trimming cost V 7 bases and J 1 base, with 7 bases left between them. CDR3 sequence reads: CASKGPQETQYF. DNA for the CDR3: TGTGCCAGCAAGGGTCCCCAAGAGACCCAGTACTTC.